This T cell receptor beta chain was profiled in a study of blood T cell repertoires in COVID-19. About the study: Researchers got acute and convalescent COVID-19 samples from the United States, Italy and Spain. Nucleic acid was either cDNA or gDNA, and it came from T cells, B-cell-depleted T cells, or PBMCs.

The CDR3 runs to 15 residues. CDR1 is MNHEY and CDR2 is SVGEGT in the germline V gene. The V and J ends lost 0 bases and 9 bases, in that order; junction bases with no gene match: 7. Authors' processing steps: Reference gene primer amplification gave estimated nucleated cell counts. Libraries were prepared by immunoSEQ multiplex PCR; TCRdb keeps only in-frame clonotypes and omits some of them. The D gene and trimming were derived from the DNA, and the V and J assignments and clone size from that table. The data hold 140,000 to 150,000 clones, with roughly 86% observed a single time. The clonotype originates from a human donor in a cohort sampled during active COVID-19. V usage is TRBV6-2 or TRBV6-3 and J usage is TRBJ2-3; 9 nucleotides line up with TRBD1. Sequenced sample: peripheral blood. The CDR3 nucleotides are TGTGCCAGCAGTTACTCTACCGCCGGGACAGGGACGCAGTATTTT. Its protein product is CASSYSTAGTGTQYF.